The 20 T cell receptor beta chains given below trace back to one sample, sequenced in a study of blood T cell repertoires in COVID-19. The table came from immunoSEQ multiplex PCR; TCRdb's copy has only in-frame clones and leaves some out. The sample contains about 60,000 clones, 80% to 85% of which appear only once. The sequencing sample was made of peripheral blood. The receptors derive from a man aged 25-45 years with COVID-19, enrolled during active disease.

The V call is TRBV28, the J call TRBJ2-7; D possibly corresponds to TRBD2 (5 bases). Germline CDR1 reads MDHEN; CDR2 reads SYDVKM. Trimming stripped 1 base from V and 1 base from J, with 11 bases between. CDR3 size: 15 residues. The CDR3 DNA follows: TGTGCCAGCAGTTTATCGGGGTCTCGGTCCTACGAGCAGTACTTC. It encodes CASSLSGSRSYEQYF.

The rearrangement links TRBV7-9 to TRBJ1-3; no firm D call. Trimming cost V 1 base and J 8 bases, with 15 bases left between them. This CDR3 is 15 amino acids long. Germline V lookup: CDR1 SEHNR, CDR2 FQNEAQ (reference sequence). CDR3 region: CASSLGGPTWDTIYF. The CDR3, as DNA: TGTGCCAGCAGCTTAGGAGGGCCGACGTGGGACACCATATATTTT.

The J gene is TRBJ2-4, the V gene TRBV27, with D perhaps TRBD2 (6 bases). The CDR3 spans 14 residues. V was shortened by 8 bases and J by 5 bases, with 16 bases between the two germline ends. Germline V lookup: CDR1 MNHEY, CDR2 SMNVEV (reference sequence). The CDR3: CASSAVREENIQYF. Written as DNA, the CDR3 is TGTGCCAGCTCCGCGGTGCGGGAAGAAAACATTCAGTACTTC.

The chain has TRBV14 and TRBJ1-2; 7 positions match TRBD1. The V and J ends lost 3 bases and 8 bases, in that order; junction bases with no gene match: 12. The CDR3 consists of 15 residues. In germline, CDR1 is SGHDN, CDR2 FVKESK. CDR3 coding DNA: TGTGCCAGCAGCCAGCCCGGGACAGAACCTTACGGCTACACCTTC. Its translation is CASSQPGTEPYGYTF.

The chain links TRBV28 to TRBJ1-2, with a tentative D call TRBD1 (5 bases). CDR3 size: 14 residues. From germline, CDR1 is MDHEN and CDR2 SYDVKM. Deletions cut 6 bases from V and 2 bases from J, with 13 bases between. Here the CDR3 reads CASREQGANYGYTF. Here the CDR3 DNA reads TGTGCCAGCAGGGAACAAGGGGCCAACTATGGCTACACCTTC.

The rearrangement joins TRBV12-3 or TRBV12-4 to TRBJ2-7; D is perhaps TRBD1 (6 bases). This CDR3 has 13 amino acids. V gave up 4 bases and J gave up 5 bases, with 12 bases separating them. CDR3 loop: CASSSFRGHEQYF. Written as DNA, the CDR3 is TGTGCCAGCAGTTCGTTCAGGGGACACGAGCAGTACTTC.

This clone was recorded only once. The V and J genes are TRBV5-1 and TRBJ1-1; D might be TRBD1 (5 bases). The length of the CDR3 is 15 residues. V lost 4 bases to trimming and J lost 0 bases, with 13 bases between them. Germline V CDR1 and CDR2: SGHRS, YFSETQ. The CDR3 DNA is TGCGCCAGCAGCCTGATGATGACAGTGAACACTGAAGCTTTCTTT. The encoded protein is CASSLMMTVNTEAFF.

The V and J genes are TRBV28 and TRBJ2-5; D remains ambiguous. The CDR3 extends over 11 amino acids. V was shortened by 3 bases and J by 7 bases, with 6 bases between the two germline ends. Germline V gives CDR1 MDHEN, CDR2 SYDVKM. The CDR3 protein is CASSLFVTQYF. In DNA form, the CDR3 reads TGTGCCAGCAGTTTGTTCGTGACCCAGTACTTC. The complete variable domain, with remaining parts taken from reference TRBV28 and TRBJ2-5, reads DVKVTQSSRYLVKRTGEKVFLECVQDMDHENMFWYRQDPGLGLRLIYFSYDVKMKEKGDIPEGYSVSREKKERFSLILESASTNQTSMYLCASSLFVTQYFGPGTRLLVL.

The J gene is TRBJ1-1, the V gene TRBV13; D is unresolved. Germline V gene data show CDR1 as PRHDT and CDR2 as FYEKMQ (reference sequence). The CDR3 contains 19 residues. Trimming cost V 3 bases and J 3 bases, with 26 bases left between them. The CDR3 sequence: CASSFSVIIREESDTEAFF. The CDR3, as DNA: TGTGCCAGCAGCTTTTCCGTTATTATTCGGGAGGAATCGGACACTGAAGCTTTCTTT. The full variable domain, its missing parts supplied by reference TRBV13 and TRBJ1-1, is AAGVIQSPRHLIKEKRETATLKCYPIPRHDTVYWYQQGPGQDPQFLISFYEKMQSDKGSIPDRFSAQQFSDYHSELNMSSLELGDSALYFCASSFSVIIREESDTEAFFGQGTRLTVV.

The V and J genes are TRBV19 and TRBJ1-1; maybe TRBD1 (5 bases). The CDR3 sequence is 14 residues long. Germline V gives CDR1 LNHDA, CDR2 SQIVND (reference sequence). V was pared by 5 bases and J by 4 bases, with 14 bases between. The CDR3 DNA is TGTGCCAGTAGTTTCCGGGGGGGTCCCACTGAAGCTTTCTTT. The encoded protein is CASSFRGGPTEAFF.

The V call is TRBV6-2 or TRBV6-3, the J call TRBJ2-2; D may be TRBD2 (6 bases). Germline V CDR1 and CDR2: MNHEY, SVGEGT. CDR3 length equals 15 residues. V lost 2 bases and J 0 bases, leaving 7 bases between the germline ends. CDR3 DNA sequence: TGTGCCAGCAGTTACAGCGGGTCGAACACCGGGGAGCTGTTTTTT. Translation: CASSYSGSNTGELFF.

The chain links TRBV24-1 to TRBJ2-3; 8 bases match TRBD2. CDR1 is KGHDR and CDR2 is SFDVKD in the germline V gene. CDR3 length: 19 residues. Trimming removed 3 bases from V and 5 bases from J; junction bases left unmatched: 18. In DNA form, the CDR3 reads TGTGCCACCAGTGATCCCGACCCTCTAGCGGGCGAGTTGGGAGATACGCAGTATTTT. Its protein is CATSDPDPLAGELGDTQYF.

This chain links TRBV3-1 (or the pseudogene TRBV3-2) with TRBJ2-5, with a weak D call TRBD2 (6 bases). Germline loops: CDR1 LGHDT, CDR2 YNNKEL (reference sequence). The CDR3 spans 18 residues. The germline V and J ends were trimmed by 0 bases and 4 bases, with 21 bases remaining between them. The CDR3, as DNA: TGTGCCAGCAGCCAAGAAAGCGTTCAGGAGGGGTTGGCAGAGACCCAGTACTTC. Translated: CASSQESVQEGLAETQYF.

The chain combines TRBV7-2 with TRBJ2-5, with D possibly TRBD2 on 6 matching bases. There are 13 residues in the CDR3. In germline, CDR1 is SGHTA, CDR2 FQGNSA. V lost 5 bases, J lost 5 bases, and 12 bases lay in between. In DNA form, the CDR3 reads TGTGCCAGCAGCCGCGGGGAGTCGGAGACCCAGTACTTC. It specifies CASSRGESETQYF.

This sequence joins TRBV11-2 and TRBJ2-1; 8 bases are shared with TRBD1. The CDR3 contains 17 residues. Per germline, CDR1 SGHAT and CDR2 FQNNGV. J lost 2 bases, V lost 4 bases, and 10 bases had no gene match. Here the CDR3 DNA reads TGTGCCAGCAGCTCAAGGAGAGGACAGGGTCCCTACAATGAGCAGTTCTTC. This codes for CASSSRRGQGPYNEQFF.

This chain joins TRBV9 and TRBJ2-1, with 12 bases fitting TRBD2. The germline CDR1 and CDR2 sequences are SGDLS and YYNGEE. J was trimmed by 6 bases and V by 5 bases; bases with no gene match: 6. The length of the CDR3 is 15 residues. CDR3 protein: CASSWTSGKGNEQFF. DNA of the CDR3: TGTGCCAGCAGTTGGACTAGCGGGAAAGGCAATGAGCAGTTCTTC.

The chain recombines TRBV19 with TRBJ2-5; 8 positions agree with TRBD1. CDR1 and CDR2 from the germline V gene are LNHDA and SQIVND (reference sequence). The junction had 12 bases not matched to a gene; V was cut back by 5 bases and J by 7 bases. The CDR3 has 15 amino acids. The chain's CDR3 is CASSAGTGQLVTQYF. The CDR3 DNA is TGTGCCAGTAGTGCGGGGACAGGACAGCTTGTGACCCAGTACTTC.

V gene TRBV6-5 combines with J gene TRBJ2-2; 7 bases fit TRBD1. The CDR3 consists of 14 residues. V shed 6 bases, J shed 7 bases, and the junction held 8 bases outside the gene matches. Germline V gene sequence: CDR1 MNHEY, CDR2 SVGAGI. DNA of the CDR3: TGTGCCAGCAGAAAGACAGGGAGTGGCGGGGAGCTGTTTTTT. Translation: CASRKTGSGGELFF.

The V gene is TRBV9, the J gene TRBJ1-3, with 7 bases that match TRBD1. Per germline, CDR1 SGDLS and CDR2 YYNGEE. The J segment lost 0 bases and the V segment lost 0 bases, leaving 9 bases of the junction unmatched. The CDR3 contains 18 residues. CDR3 sequence reads: CASSVAPTGDGSGNTIYF. Here the CDR3 DNA reads TGTGCCAGCAGCGTAGCTCCAACAGGGGATGGCTCTGGAAACACCATATATTTT.

The DNA of the CDR3 is TGTGCCAGCAGCTTCGGCGGGGGGGATACGCAGTATTTT. This gives the protein CASSFGGGDTQYF. This chain uses TRBV13 with TRBJ2-3; 8 bases fit TRBD2. The CDR3 covers 13 residues. J lost 6 bases, V lost 3 bases, and 2 bases had no gene match. Germline V gives CDR1 PRHDT, CDR2 FYEKMQ (reference sequence).